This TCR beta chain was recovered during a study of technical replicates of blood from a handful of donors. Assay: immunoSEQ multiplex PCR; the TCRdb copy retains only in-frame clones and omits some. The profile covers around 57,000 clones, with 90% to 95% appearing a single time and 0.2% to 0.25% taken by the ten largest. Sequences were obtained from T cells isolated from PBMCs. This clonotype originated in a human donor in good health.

The CDR3 region has the DNA TGTGCCAGCAGTTTATCCGCAGGGGGCCGGGGCACTGAAGCTTTCTTT. As protein: CASSLSAGGRGTEAFF. The chain couples TRBV28 to TRBJ1-1, with 8 bases lining up with TRBD1. There are 16 residues in the CDR3. Losses at the gene ends were 1 base for V and 4 bases for J; bases not matched to a gene: 8. From germline, CDR1 is MDHEN and CDR2 SYDVKM.